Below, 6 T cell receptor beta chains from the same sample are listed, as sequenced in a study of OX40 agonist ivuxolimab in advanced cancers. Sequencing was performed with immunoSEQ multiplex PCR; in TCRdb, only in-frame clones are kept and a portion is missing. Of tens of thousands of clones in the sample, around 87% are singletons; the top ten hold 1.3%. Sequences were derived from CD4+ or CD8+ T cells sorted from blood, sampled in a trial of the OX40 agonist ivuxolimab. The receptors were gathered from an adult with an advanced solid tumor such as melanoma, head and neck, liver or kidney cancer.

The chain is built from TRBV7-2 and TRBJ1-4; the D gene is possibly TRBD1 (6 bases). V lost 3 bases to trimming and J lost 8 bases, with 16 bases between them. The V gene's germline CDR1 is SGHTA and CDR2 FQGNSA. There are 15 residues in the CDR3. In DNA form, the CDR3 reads TGTGCCAGCAGCTTGGCCGGAGCTAGGGGGGAAAAACTGTTTTTT. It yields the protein CASSLAGARGEKLFF.

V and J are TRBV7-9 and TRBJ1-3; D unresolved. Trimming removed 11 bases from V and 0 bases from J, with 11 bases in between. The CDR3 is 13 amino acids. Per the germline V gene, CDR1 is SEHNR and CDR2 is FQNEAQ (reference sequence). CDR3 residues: CALSRTSGNTIYF. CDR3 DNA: TGTGCCCTTAGTCGGACCTCTGGAAACACCATATATTTT.

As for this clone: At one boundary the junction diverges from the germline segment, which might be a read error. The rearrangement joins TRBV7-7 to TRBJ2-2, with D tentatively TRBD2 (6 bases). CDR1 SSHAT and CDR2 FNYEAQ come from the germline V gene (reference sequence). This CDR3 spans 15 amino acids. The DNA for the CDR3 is TGTGCTAGCACCCTAGAGCAGCGGGTCACCGGGGAGCTGTTTTTT. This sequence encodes CASTLEQRVTGELFF.

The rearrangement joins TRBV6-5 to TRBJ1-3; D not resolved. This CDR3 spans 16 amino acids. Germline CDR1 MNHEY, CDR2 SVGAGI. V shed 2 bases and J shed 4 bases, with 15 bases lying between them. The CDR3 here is CASSYTPGGLGNTIYF. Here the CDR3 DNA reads TGTGCCAGCAGTTACACCCCGGGAGGGCTCGGAAACACCATATATTTT.

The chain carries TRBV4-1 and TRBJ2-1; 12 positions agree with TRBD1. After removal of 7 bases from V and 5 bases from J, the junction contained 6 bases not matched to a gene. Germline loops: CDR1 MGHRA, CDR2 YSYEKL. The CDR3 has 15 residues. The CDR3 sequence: CASTGQGARDNEQFF. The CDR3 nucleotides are TGCGCCAGCACGGGACAGGGGGCTCGAGACAATGAGCAGTTCTTC.

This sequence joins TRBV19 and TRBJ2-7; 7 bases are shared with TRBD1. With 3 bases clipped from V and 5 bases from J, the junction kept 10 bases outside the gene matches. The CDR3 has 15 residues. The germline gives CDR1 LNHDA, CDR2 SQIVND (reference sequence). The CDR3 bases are TGTGCCAGTAGTATGGAGGCAGGGGGTCTCGACGAGCAGTACTTC. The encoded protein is CASSMEAGGLDEQYF.